Listed here is a single T cell receptor beta chain. 60 Vbeta and 13 Jbeta primers were used in PCR. Methods used by the authors: Unique TCR beta chains numbered about 72 million in a later analysis, with around 10 million shared. Sequencing used immunoSEQ multiplex PCR; TCRdb keeps in-frame clones, though not all of them. The D gene and trimming were derived from the DNA, and the V and J assignments and clone size from that table. Here the sample spans 150,000 to 200,000 clones, 77% being singletons. The data belong to a study of cytomegalovirus exposure and HLA in healthy donors. V gave up 5 bases and J gave up 1 base, with 8 bases separating them. The germline V gene encodes CDR1 LNHDA and CDR2 SQIVND (reference sequence). The CDR3 contains 13 residues.

Sequencing was carried out using PBMCs. V and J are TRBV19 and TRBJ1-2; D unresolved. The clonotype comes from a woman in her 40s in good health and CMV-seropositive. The CDR3 sequence is CASSARINYGYTF. CDR3 nucleotide sequence: TGTGCCAGTAGTGCGCGGATTAACTATGGCTACACCTTC.